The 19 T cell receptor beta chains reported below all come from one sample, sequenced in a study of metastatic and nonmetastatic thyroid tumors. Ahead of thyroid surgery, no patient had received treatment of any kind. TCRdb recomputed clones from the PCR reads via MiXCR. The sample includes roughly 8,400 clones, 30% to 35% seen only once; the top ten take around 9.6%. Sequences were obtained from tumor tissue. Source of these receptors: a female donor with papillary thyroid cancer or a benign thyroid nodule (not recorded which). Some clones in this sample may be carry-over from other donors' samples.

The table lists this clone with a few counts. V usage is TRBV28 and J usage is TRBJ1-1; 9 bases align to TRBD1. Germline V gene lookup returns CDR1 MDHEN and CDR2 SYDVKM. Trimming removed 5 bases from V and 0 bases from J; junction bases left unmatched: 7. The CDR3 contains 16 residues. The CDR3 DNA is TGTGCCAGCAGTCTACAGGGGGCCCTTCTGAACACTGAAGCTTTCTTT. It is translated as CASSLQGALLNTEAFF.

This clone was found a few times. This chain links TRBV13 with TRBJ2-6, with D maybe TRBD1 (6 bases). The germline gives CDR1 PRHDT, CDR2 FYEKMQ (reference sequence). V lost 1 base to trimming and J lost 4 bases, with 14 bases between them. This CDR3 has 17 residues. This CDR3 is CASSLAGQFLGANVLTF. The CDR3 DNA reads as TGTGCCAGCAGCTTAGCCGGACAGTTTCTAGGGGCCAACGTCCTGACTTTC.

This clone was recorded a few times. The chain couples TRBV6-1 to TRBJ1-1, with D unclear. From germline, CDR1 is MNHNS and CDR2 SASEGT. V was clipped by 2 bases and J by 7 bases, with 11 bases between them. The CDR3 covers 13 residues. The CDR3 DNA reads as TGTGCCAGCAGTGAAATTAAGACGGATGAAGCTTTCTTT. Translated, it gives CASSEIKTDEAFF.

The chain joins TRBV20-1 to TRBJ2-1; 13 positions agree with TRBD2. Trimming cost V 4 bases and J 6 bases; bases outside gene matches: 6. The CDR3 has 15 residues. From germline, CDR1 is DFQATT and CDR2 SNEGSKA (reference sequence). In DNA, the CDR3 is TGCAGTGCTACCCAGGGACTAGCGGGAAGCAATGAGCAGTTCTTC. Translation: CSATQGLAGSNEQFF.

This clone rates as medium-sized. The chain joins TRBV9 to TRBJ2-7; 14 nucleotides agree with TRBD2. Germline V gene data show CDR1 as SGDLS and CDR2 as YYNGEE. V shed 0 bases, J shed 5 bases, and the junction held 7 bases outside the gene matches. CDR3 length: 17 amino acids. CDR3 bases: TGTGCCAGCAGCGTAGCCCCGTCGGGACTAGCGGGAGACGAGCAGTACTTC. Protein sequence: CASSVAPSGLAGDEQYF.

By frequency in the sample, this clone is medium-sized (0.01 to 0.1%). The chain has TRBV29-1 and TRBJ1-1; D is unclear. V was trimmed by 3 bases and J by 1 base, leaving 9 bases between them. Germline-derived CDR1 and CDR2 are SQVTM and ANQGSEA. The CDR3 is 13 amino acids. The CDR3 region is CSVDRAENTEAFF. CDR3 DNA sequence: TGCAGCGTTGATCGGGCAGAGAACACTGAAGCTTTCTTT.

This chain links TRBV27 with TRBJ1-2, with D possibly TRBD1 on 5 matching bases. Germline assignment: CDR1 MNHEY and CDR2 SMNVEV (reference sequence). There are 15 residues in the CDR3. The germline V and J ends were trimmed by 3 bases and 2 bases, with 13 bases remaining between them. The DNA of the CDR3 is TGTGCCAGCAGTTTCCAGGGAGGAAGGAACTATGGCTACACCTTC. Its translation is CASSFQGGRNYGYTF.

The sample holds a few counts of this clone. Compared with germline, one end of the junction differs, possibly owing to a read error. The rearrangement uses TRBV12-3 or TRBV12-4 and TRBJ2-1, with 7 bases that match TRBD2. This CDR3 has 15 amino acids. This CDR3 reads CASRLTNRDYNEQIF. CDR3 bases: TGTGCCAGCAGATTAACAAACCGGGACTACAATGAGCAGATCTTC.

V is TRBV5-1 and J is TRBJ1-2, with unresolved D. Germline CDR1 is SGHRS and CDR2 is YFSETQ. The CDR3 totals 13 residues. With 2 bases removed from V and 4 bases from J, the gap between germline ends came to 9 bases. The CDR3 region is CASSFGQGYGYTF. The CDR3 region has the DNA TGCGCCAGCAGCTTTGGGCAAGGCTATGGCTACACCTTC.

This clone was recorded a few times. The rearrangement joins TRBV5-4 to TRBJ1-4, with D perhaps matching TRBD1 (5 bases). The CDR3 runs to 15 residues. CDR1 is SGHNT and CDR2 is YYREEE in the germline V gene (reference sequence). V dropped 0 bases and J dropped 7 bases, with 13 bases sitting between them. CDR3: CASSLVRGQGEKLFF. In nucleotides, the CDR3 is TGTGCCAGCAGCTTGGTTAGGGGCCAGGGTGAAAAACTGTTTTTT.

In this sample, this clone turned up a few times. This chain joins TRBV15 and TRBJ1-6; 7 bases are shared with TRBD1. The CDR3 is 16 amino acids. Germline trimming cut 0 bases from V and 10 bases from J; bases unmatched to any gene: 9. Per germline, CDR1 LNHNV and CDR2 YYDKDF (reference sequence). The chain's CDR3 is CATSRDVGAGGSPLHF. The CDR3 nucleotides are TGTGCCACCAGCAGAGATGTAGGGGCAGGGGGGTCACCCCTCCACTTT.

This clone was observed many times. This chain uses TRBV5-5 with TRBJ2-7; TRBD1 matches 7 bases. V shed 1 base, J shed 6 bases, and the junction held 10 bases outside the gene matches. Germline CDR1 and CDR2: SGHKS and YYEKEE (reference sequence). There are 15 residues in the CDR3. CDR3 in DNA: TGTGCCAGCAGCTTGTCTAGGACAGGACTCTTCGAGCAGTACTTC. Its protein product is CASSLSRTGLFEQYF.

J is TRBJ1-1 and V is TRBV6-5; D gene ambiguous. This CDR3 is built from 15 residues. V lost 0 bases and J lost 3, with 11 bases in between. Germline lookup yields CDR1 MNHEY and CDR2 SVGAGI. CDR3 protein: CASSYSGFYDTEAFF. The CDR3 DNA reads TGTGCCAGCAGTTACTCGGGTTTTTATGACACTGAAGCTTTCTTT.

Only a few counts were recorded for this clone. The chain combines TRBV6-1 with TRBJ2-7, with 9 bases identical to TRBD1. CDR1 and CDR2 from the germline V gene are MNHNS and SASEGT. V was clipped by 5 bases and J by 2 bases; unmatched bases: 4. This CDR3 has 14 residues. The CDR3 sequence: CASSSTGGPYEQYF. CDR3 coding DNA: TGTGCCAGCAGTTCCACAGGGGGCCCCTACGAGCAGTACTTC.

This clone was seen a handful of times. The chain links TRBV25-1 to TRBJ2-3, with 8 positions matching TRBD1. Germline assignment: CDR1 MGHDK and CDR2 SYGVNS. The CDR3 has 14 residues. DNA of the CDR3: TGTTCCATTAGTAAAACACAGGGGGCAGATACGCAGTATTTT. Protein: CSISKTQGADTQYF.

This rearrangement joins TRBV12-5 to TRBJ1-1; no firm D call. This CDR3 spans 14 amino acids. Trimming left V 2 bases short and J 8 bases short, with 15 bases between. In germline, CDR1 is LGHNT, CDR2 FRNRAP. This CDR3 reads CASGLTVRGSEAFF. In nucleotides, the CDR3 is TGTGCTAGTGGTTTGACAGTGCGTGGCAGCGAAGCTTTCTTT.

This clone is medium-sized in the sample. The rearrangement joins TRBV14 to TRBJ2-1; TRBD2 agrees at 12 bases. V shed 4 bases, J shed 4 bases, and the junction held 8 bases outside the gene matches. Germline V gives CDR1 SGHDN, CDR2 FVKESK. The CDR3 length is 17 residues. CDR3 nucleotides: TGTGCCAGCAGCCTCAGACTAGCGGGAGTGTTATACAATGAGCAGTTCTTC. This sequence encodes CASSLRLAGVLYNEQFF.

CDR3 residues: CAWKLPWYRAPGANVLTF. The CDR3 DNA reads TGTGCCTGGAAGTTACCCTGGTATAGGGCCCCTGGGGCCAACGTCCTGACTTTC. The rearrangement joins TRBV30 to TRBJ2-6, with D unclear. V gave up 4 bases and J gave up 2 bases, with 21 bases separating them. CDR1 and CDR2 (germline): GTSNPN, SVGIG (reference sequence). This CDR3 comprises 18 residues. Complete variable domain (other parts from reference TRBV30 and TRBJ2-6): SQTIHQWPATLVQPVGSPLSLECTVEGTSNPNLYWYRQAAGRGLQLLFYSVGIGQISSEVPQNLSASRPQDRQFILSSKKLLLSDSGFYLCAWKLPWYRAPGANVLTFGAGSRLTVL.

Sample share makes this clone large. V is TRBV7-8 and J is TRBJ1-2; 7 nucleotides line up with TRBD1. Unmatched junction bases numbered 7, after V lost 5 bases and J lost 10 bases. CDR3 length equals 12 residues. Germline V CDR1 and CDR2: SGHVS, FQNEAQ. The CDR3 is CASSPLGQFYTF. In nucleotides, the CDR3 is TGTGCCAGCAGCCCGTTGGGACAGTTCTACACCTTC.